Following are 29 T cell receptor beta chains from one sample sequenced in a study of T cell responses to AZD1222 COVID-19 vaccine. TCRdb's table, derived via immunoSEQ multiplex PCR, lists solely in-frame clones and lacks some. The sample contains some 150,000 clones, roughly nine tenths of which appear only once. This specimen was peripheral blood, taken on day 0 of AZD1222 vaccination. Receptors were obtained from an adult in good health.

The J gene is TRBJ1-2, the V gene TRBV2; 7 nucleotides line up with TRBD1. Germline loops: CDR1 SNHLY, CDR2 FYNNEI. This CDR3 is built from 16 residues. Unmatched junction bases numbered 12, after V lost 4 bases and J lost 4 bases. The CDR3 bases are TGTGCCAGCAGTGTTGAGACTAGAGGGGGCAGCTATGGCTACACCTTC. This gives the protein CASSVETRGGSYGYTF.

The V call is TRBV13, the J call TRBJ2-2; a weak D match, TRBD2 (6 bases). Germline assignment: CDR1 PRHDT and CDR2 FYEKMQ (reference sequence). V was cut by 2 bases and J by 6 bases, with 13 bases left in between. This CDR3 comprises 15 residues. The CDR3 DNA reads as TGTGCCAGCAGCTTACATGGAGGGATAGCCGGGGAGCTGTTTTTT. This sequence encodes CASSLHGGIAGELFF.

The V call is TRBV3-1 (or the pseudogene TRBV3-2), the J call TRBJ1-5; no clear D gene. V was pared by 0 bases and J by 2 bases, with 8 bases between. The CDR3 runs 15 residues. Germline values: CDR1 LGHDT, CDR2 YNNKEL (reference sequence). DNA for the CDR3: TGTGCCAGCAGCCAAGATAGCGATGGCAATCAGCCCCAGCATTTT. The encoded protein is CASSQDSDGNQPQHF.

This clone was seen once. The V gene is TRBV29-1, the J gene TRBJ1-5, with D possibly TRBD1 on 5 matching bases. V lost 7 bases to trimming and J lost 0 bases, with 10 bases between them. Germline V gene data show CDR1 as SQVTM and CDR2 as ANQGSEA. This CDR3 contains 13 residues. Written as DNA, the CDR3 is TGCAGCGCTGGGGGGAGTAGCAATCAGCCCCAGCATTTT. It is translated as CSAGGSSNQPQHF.

V and J are TRBV30 and TRBJ2-3, with D hard to call. Trimming removed 0 bases from V and 7 bases from J, with 8 bases in between. The CDR3 has 12 amino acids. Germline V gene data show CDR1 as GTSNPN and CDR2 as SVGIG (reference sequence). CDR3 DNA sequence: TGTGCCTGGAGTGTTGGCGCAAATACGCAGTATTTT. As protein: CAWSVGANTQYF.

The CDR3 is CASSKQFYGYTF. CDR3 in DNA: TGTGCCAGCAGTAAACAGTTCTATGGCTACACCTTC. The rearrangement links TRBV28 to TRBJ1-2; D gene unclear. Trimming stripped 5 bases from V and 4 bases from J, with 8 bases between. The CDR3 totals 12 residues. From germline, CDR1 is MDHEN and CDR2 SYDVKM.

The chain uses TRBV19 and TRBJ1-1, with a possible D match to TRBD1 (6 bases). This CDR3 has 14 amino acids. V shed 7 bases and J shed 5 bases, with 17 bases lying between them. The V gene's germline CDR1 is LNHDA and CDR2 SQIVND (reference sequence). CDR3 coding DNA: TGTGCCAGTACCACTTCCTGGGGGCGGACTGAAGCTTTCTTT. The encoded protein is CASTTSWGRTEAFF.

V gene TRBV5-6 combines with J gene TRBJ2-1; the match to TRBD1 covers 9 bases. Germline values: CDR1 SGHDT, CDR2 YYEEEE. The CDR3 loop spans 16 amino acids. With V trimmed by 0 bases and J by 6 bases, 7 bases remained unmatched. CDR3 coding DNA: TGTGCCAGCAGCTTGGCCCCCGGGACAGGGATCAATGAGCAGTTCTTC. This gives the protein CASSLAPGTGINEQFF.

V is TRBV6-4 and J is TRBJ2-1, with D unresolved. This CDR3 region has 16 residues. The germline gives CDR1 MRHNA, CDR2 SNTAGT. Trimming stripped 0 bases from V and 0 bases from J, with 9 bases between. The CDR3 DNA reads as TGTGCCAGCAGTGACTCGGCGGAAAGCTCCTACAATGAGCAGTTCTTC. Its translation is CASSDSAESSYNEQFF.

Written as DNA, the CDR3 is TGTGCCAGCTCACCTACAGGCGGCGATCAGCCCCAGCATTTT. It yields the protein CASSPTGGDQPQHF. The chain carries TRBV18 and TRBJ1-5; D perhaps matches TRBD1 (5 bases). Germline values: CDR1 KGHSH, CDR2 LQKENI. V lost 3 bases and J 5 bases, leaving 11 bases between the germline ends. This CDR3 region has 14 residues.

The chain couples TRBV4-2 to TRBJ1-5; 9 bases map to TRBD1. The CDR3 length is 14 residues. V trimming: 4 bases; J trimming: 11 bases; junction bases outside the gene matches: 9. Germline V CDR1 and CDR2: LGHNA, YNFKEQ. CDR3 sequence: CASSRDRERGSQHF. CDR3 in DNA: TGTGCCAGCAGCCGGGACAGGGAACGTGGGTCCCAGCATTTT.

In its sample, this clone was seen once. The V gene is TRBV12-3 or TRBV12-4, the J gene TRBJ1-1; D unclear. The V end was cut by 6 bases, the J end by 3 bases, with 8 bases between. This CDR3 is 12 amino acids long. Here the CDR3 DNA reads TGTGCCAGCAGCCGGGCAGACACTGAAGCTTTCTTT. Translating it yields CASSRADTEAFF.

The V and J genes are TRBV2 and TRBJ2-3; D perhaps matches TRBD1 (5 bases). Germline V gene lookup returns CDR1 SNHLY and CDR2 FYNNEI. V dropped 4 bases and J dropped 0 bases, with 14 bases sitting between them. This CDR3 region has 16 residues. CDR3 coding DNA: TGTGCCAGCAGTGGATCGGCCAGGGCTAGCACAGATACGCAGTATTTT. It encodes CASSGSARASTDTQYF.

This clone was recorded only once. V is TRBV7-2 and J is TRBJ2-3; no clear D. Between the trimmed V and J ends, which lost 3 bases and 1 base, there was a span of 8 bases. CDR3 size: 14 residues. Germline loops: CDR1 SGHTA, CDR2 FQGNSA. CDR3 sequence: CASSFGWGTDTQYF. The DNA of the CDR3 is TGTGCCAGCAGCTTCGGTTGGGGCACAGATACGCAGTATTTT.

The chain carries TRBV11-2 and TRBJ2-1; 16 bases agree with TRBD2. Germline CDR1 reads SGHAT; CDR2 reads FQNNGV. CDR3 length: 16 residues. Trimming removed 5 bases from V and 9 bases from J; junction bases left unmatched: 7. CDR3 DNA sequence: TGTGCCAGCAGCCAAGGGACTAGCGGGAGGGCCAGTGAGCAGTTCTTC. Protein product: CASSQGTSGRASEQFF.

The chain links TRBV3-1 (or the pseudogene TRBV3-2) to TRBJ2-7; D not certain. The CDR3 spans 12 residues. The germline V gene encodes CDR1 LGHDT and CDR2 YNNKEL (reference sequence). Trimming stripped 1 base from V and 4 bases from J, with 5 bases between. The CDR3 spells CASSQGEYEQYF. The CDR3 DNA reads as TGTGCCAGCAGCCAAGGAGAATACGAGCAGTACTTC.

The chain has TRBV5-1 and TRBJ1-4, with D perhaps TRBD1 (6 bases). Germline CDR1 reads SGHRS; CDR2 reads YFSETQ. The CDR3 sequence is 14 residues long. Trimming cost V 4 bases and J 8 bases, with 15 bases left between them. CDR3 nucleotides: TGCGCCAGCAGCCGAAGGGACGGACAGGAAAAACTGTTTTTT. This codes for CASSRRDGQEKLFF.

This clone was detected only once. This rearrangement joins TRBV7-9 to TRBJ1-2, with unresolved D. The CDR3 loop spans 13 amino acids. V gave up 3 bases and J gave up 0 bases, with 5 bases separating them. The V gene's germline CDR1 is SEHNR and CDR2 FQNEAQ (reference sequence). The CDR3 is CASSFDTNYGYTF. The CDR3 DNA follows: TGTGCCAGCAGCTTTGATACTAACTATGGCTACACCTTC.

The V gene is TRBV5-1, the J gene TRBJ2-3, with 13 positions matching TRBD2. The trim removed 1 base at V and 0 bases at J, leaving 11 bases unmatched. This CDR3 contains 20 residues. CDR1 SGHRS and CDR2 YFSETQ come from the germline V gene. As DNA, the CDR3 is TGCGCCAGCAGCTTGTCTCTACTAGCGGGAGGGTCCTATAGCACAGATACGCAGTATTTT. This translates into CASSLSLLAGGSYSTDTQYF.

V gene TRBV6-5 combines with J gene TRBJ1-2, with 7 bases fitting TRBD1. With 2 bases clipped from V and 2 bases from J, the junction kept 5 bases outside the gene matches. Germline V lookup: CDR1 MNHEY, CDR2 SVGAGI. This CDR3 has 15 residues. CDR3 region: CASSYGTVSNYGYTF. As DNA, the CDR3 is TGTGCCAGCAGTTACGGGACAGTCTCGAACTATGGCTACACCTTC.

The chain recombines TRBV7-8 with TRBJ2-7; TRBD2 matches at 7 bases. The germline gives CDR1 SGHVS, CDR2 FQNEAQ. V dropped 1 base and J dropped 2; count of bases not matched to a gene: 2. The CDR3 extends over 14 amino acids. The CDR3 spells CASSLGDYPYEQYF. The CDR3 DNA reads TGTGCCAGCAGCTTAGGGGACTACCCCTACGAGCAGTACTTC. Full variable domain (outside the CDR3, taken from reference TRBV7-8 and TRBJ2-7): GAGVSQSPRYKVAKRGQDVALRCDPISGHVSLFWYQQALGQGPEFLTYFQNEAQLDKSGLPSDRFFAERPEGSVSTLKIQRTQQEDSAVYLCASSLGDYPYEQYFGPGTRLTVT.

The chain links TRBV27 to TRBJ2-3; D not resolved. The CDR3 covers 13 residues. Looked up from germline, CDR1 is MNHEY and CDR2 is SMNVEV (reference sequence). V lost 1 base and J lost 4, with 6 bases in between. The CDR3 reads CASSLFEADTQYF. In DNA, the CDR3 is TGTGCCAGCAGTTTATTTGAGGCAGATACGCAGTATTTT.

This clone appeared a few times. This chain connects TRBV27 to TRBJ2-1; 9 bases are a match to TRBD1. In germline, CDR1 is MNHEY, CDR2 SMNVEV (reference sequence). The CDR3 is made up of 17 amino acids. V lost 7 bases, J lost 3 bases, and 13 bases stayed unmatched. CDR3 region: CASTTGTGIAHYNEQFF. The CDR3 region has the DNA TGTGCCAGCACAACCGGGACAGGGATAGCTCACTACAATGAGCAGTTCTTC.

The chain uses TRBV6-5 and TRBJ2-3; D gene ambiguous. The V gene lost 5 bases and the J gene lost 3 bases, with 9 bases spanning the gap. Germline V gene lookup returns CDR1 MNHEY and CDR2 SVGAGI. The CDR3 is 13 residues long. The CDR3 DNA reads as TGTGCCAGCAGTCTCTCCGGGACAGATACGCAGTATTTT. Encoded protein: CASSLSGTDTQYF.

The chain combines TRBV12-5 with TRBJ1-2; no clear D. Germline loops: CDR1 LGHNT, CDR2 FRNRAP. The CDR3 consists of 14 residues. Between the trimmed V and J ends, which lost 5 bases and 2 bases, there was a span of 12 bases. The CDR3 sequence: CASGPRELNYGYTF. The DNA of the CDR3 is TGTGCTAGTGGTCCGCGGGAACTGAACTATGGCTACACCTTC.

This chain connects TRBV3-1 (or the pseudogene TRBV3-2) to TRBJ2-1; D is unresolved. The CDR3 totals 15 residues. Germline V gene lookup returns CDR1 LGHDT and CDR2 YNNKEL (reference sequence). V shed 0 bases and J shed 2 bases, with 8 bases lying between them. CDR3 coding DNA: TGTGCCAGCAGCCAAGATACCCTAGCCTACAATGAGCAGTTCTTC. The encoded protein is CASSQDTLAYNEQFF.

Turning to this clone: This specimen includes other DNA sequences encoding the same CDR3. This rearrangement joins TRBV15 to TRBJ2-7, with 9 bases identical to TRBD1. V was clipped by 3 bases and J by 1 base; unmatched bases: 1. The germline CDR1 and CDR2 sequences are LNHNV and YYDKDF (reference sequence). The CDR3 sequence is 14 residues long. This CDR3 is CATSRDRGSYEQYF. Here the CDR3 DNA reads TGTGCCACCAGCAGGGACAGGGGATCCTACGAGCAGTACTTC. Based on the CDR3 plus reference TRBV15 and TRBJ2-7, the full variable domain is DAMVIQNPRYQVTQFGKPVTLSCSQTLNHNVMYWYQQKSSQAPKLLFHYYDKDFNNEADTPDNFQSRRPNTSFCFLDIRSPGLGDTAMYLCATSRDRGSYEQYFGPGTRLTVT.

This clone was seen only a few times. The chain has TRBV24-1 and TRBJ1-2, with no clear D. In germline, CDR1 is KGHDR, CDR2 SFDVKD. The CDR3 contains 13 residues. V was clipped by 1 base and J by 8 bases, with 10 bases between them. CDR3 in DNA: TGTGCCACCAGTGATTTTCTAGGATGGGGCTACACCTTC. This translates into CATSDFLGWGYTF.

The CDR3 protein is CASSYGGRPTNEQFF. As DNA, the CDR3 is TGTGCCAGCAGTTACGGAGGGAGGCCTACTAATGAGCAGTTCTTC. The V gene is TRBV6-5, the J gene TRBJ2-1; D is perhaps TRBD2 (6 bases). V dropped 2 bases and J dropped 7 bases, with 15 bases sitting between them. The CDR3 spans 15 residues. The germline CDR1 and CDR2 sequences are MNHEY and SVGAGI.